A selection of T cell receptor beta chains follows, all from one sample in a study of blood T cell repertoires in COVID-19. Profiled with immunoSEQ multiplex PCR; TCRdb holds only in-frame clones, not every one. The table shows about 56,000 clones, with roughly 89% occurring only once. Sequencing was performed on peripheral blood. Receptor source: a woman aged 55-70 years with COVID-19, enrolled during active disease. Each CDR3 is given with its conserved first and last residue. The D gene is left open where the match is weak. A clone size is listed for some rows: how often the clone was seen (once, few, many), or a class if it is expanded.

-	TRBV29-1	TRBJ1-2	-	11	CSVEHREGYTF	TGCAGCGTTGAGCACAGGGAAGGCTACACCTTC
-	TRBV3-1/TRBV3-2	TRBJ1-2	TRBD1	14	CASSPQGSPYGYTF	TGTGCCAGCAGCCCACAGGGGAGCCCCTATGGCTACACCTTC
-	TRBV20-1	TRBJ2-7	-	14	CSASETGRLHEQYF	TGCAGTGCTAGTGAAACAGGGCGTCTTCACGAGCAGTACTTC
-	TRBV7-2	TRBJ1-1	TRBD1	13	CASRTQGATEAFF	TGTGCCAGCAGGACCCAGGGGGCAACTGAAGCTTTCTTT
-	TRBV6-2/TRBV6-3	TRBJ2-1	-	14	CASSYRGWHDEQFF	TGTGCCAGCAGTTACAGGGGGTGGCACGATGAGCAGTTCTTC
-	TRBV5-1	TRBJ2-3	TRBD2	17	CASSLRLAGSGADTQYF	TGCGCCAGCAGCCTGAGACTAGCGGGATCAGGTGCAGATACGCAGTATTTT
-	TRBV11-1	TRBJ2-3	-	16	CASSLGVATFTDTQYF	TGTGCCAGCAGCTTAGGAGTCGCCACCTTCACAGATACGCAGTATTTT
-	TRBV4-1	TRBJ2-3	-	14	CASSFGPGGDTQYF	TGCGCCAGCAGCTTTGGGCCCGGGGGAGATACGCAGTATTTT
-	TRBV7-9	TRBJ2-5	TRBD2	16	CASSLNLAGAQETQYF	TGTGCCAGCAGCTTAAATCTGGCGGGAGCTCAAGAGACCCAGTACTTC
-	TRBV2	TRBJ1-5	TRBD1	14	CAGSTGGSNQPQHF	TGTGCCGGCTCGACAGGGGGGAGCAATCAGCCCCAGCATTTT
-	TRBV27	TRBJ1-5	-	14	CASSLWARGQPQHF	TGTGCCAGCAGTTTATGGGCCCGGGGTCAGCCCCAGCATTTT
-	TRBV5-1	TRBJ2-1	-	13	CASSVTPGNEQFF	TGCGCCAGCAGCGTCACCCCCGGGAATGAGCAGTTCTTC
-	TRBV9	TRBJ2-2	-	14	CASSGGLNTGELFF	TGTGCCAGCAGCGGAGGACTCAACACCGGGGAGCTGTTTTTT
-	TRBV19	TRBJ1-2	-	14	CASSTQEGNYGYTF	TGTGCCAGTAGTACACAGGAGGGAAACTATGGCTACACCTTC
once	TRBV6-1	TRBJ2-7	TRBD2	15	CASSELWGGSGEQYF	TGTGCCAGCAGTGAACTTTGGGGGGGGTCCGGAGAGCAGTACTTC
-	TRBV2	TRBJ1-2	TRBD1	14	CASSEQGANYGYTF	TGTGCCAGCAGTGAACAGGGGGCGAACTATGGCTACACCTTC
-	TRBV6-2/TRBV6-3	TRBJ1-5	-	15	CASIPAGRGNQPQHF	TGTGCCAGCATCCCGGCGGGGAGAGGCAATCAGCCCCAGCATTTT
-	TRBV5-1	TRBJ1-2	-	15	CASSFDRAGDYGYTF	TGCGCCAGCAGCTTTGACCGGGCAGGGGACTATGGCTACACCTTC
-	TRBV21-1	TRBJ1-5	-	15	CASSQGHFSNQPQHF	TGTGCCAGCAGCCAGGGACACTTTAGCAATCAGCCCCAGCATTTT
-	TRBV6-5	TRBJ2-1	-	15	CASSRESGVYNEQFF	TGTGCCAGCAGTCGCGAGAGCGGCGTATACAATGAGCAGTTCTTC
-	TRBV10-1	TRBJ2-1	TRBD2	15	CASSETLAGGDEQFF	TGCGCCAGCAGTGAGACCCTAGCGGGAGGGGATGAGCAGTTCTTC
once	TRBV6-5	TRBJ1-1	TRBD1	12	CATTGDDTEAFF	TGTGCCACGACAGGGGACGACACTGAAGCTTTCTTT
-	TRBV29-1	TRBJ2-7	-	12	CSAGAWGDEQYF	TGCAGCGCCGGAGCGTGGGGGGACGAGCAGTACTTC
-	TRBV4-1	TRBJ2-2	TRBD2	14	CASYLVAGAGELFF	TGCGCCAGCTATCTGGTTGCGGGGGCCGGGGAGCTGTTTTTT
-	TRBV11-2	TRBJ1-6	-	15	CASSLDHTENSPLHF	TGTGCCAGCAGCTTAGATCACACAGAAAATTCACCCCTCCACTTT
-	TRBV18	TRBJ1-2	-	13	CASSPNRDYGYTF	TGTGCCAGCTCACCCAACAGAGACTATGGCTACACCTTC
-	TRBV12-3/TRBV12-4	TRBJ1-4	-	13	CASSFDSNEKLFF	TGTGCCAGCAGTTTCGACAGTAATGAAAAACTGTTTTTT
-	TRBV7-7	TRBJ1-1	-	13	CASSLDLNTEAFF	TGTGCCAGCAGCTTAGACTTGAACACTGAAGCTTTCTTT
-	TRBV24-1	TRBJ2-5	TRBD2	17	CATSDRTSGALGETQYF	TGTGCCACCAGTGATCGGACTAGCGGAGCGTTAGGGGAGACCCAGTACTTC
-	TRBV6-2/TRBV6-3	TRBJ2-2	TRBD1	16	CASSKWTGSDTGELFF	TGTGCCAGCAGTAAATGGACAGGGTCTGACACCGGGGAGCTGTTTTTT
-	TRBV19	TRBJ2-7	TRBD1	17	CASSSGQGLLGSSEQYF	TGTGCCAGTAGTTCGGGACAGGGTCTTCTTGGTTCGTCCGAGCAGTACTTC
-	TRBV29-1	TRBJ2-4	TRBD1	13	CSARGTDENIQYF	TGCAGCGCCAGGGGGACAGACGAAAACATTCAGTACTTC